The 10 T cell receptor beta chains reported below all come from one sample, sequenced in a study of blood T cell repertoires in COVID-19 (TCRdb year 2020). The library was made by the immunoSEQ multiplex PCR assay. The immuneACCESS repertoire file appears here via TCRdb, limited to in-frame rearrangements. These files lack a portion of the clones; in checked studies, under half of the deficit traces to unresolved V genes, and the cause of the others is not known. The sample table records 200,000 to 300,000 clones; around 85% of these occur just once. 7.5% to 10% of the sample rests with the top ten. Sequenced sample: peripheral blood. These receptors all stem from a man older than 75 with acute or convalescent COVID-19.

The rearrangement uses TRBV7-2 and TRBJ2-3, with 7 bases aligning to TRBD2. Germline loops: CDR1 SGHTA, CDR2 FQGNSA. Trimming at V came to 1 base and at J to 4 bases, leaving 8 bases not matched to a gene. This CDR3 is 16 amino acids long. CDR3 coding DNA: TGTGCCAGCAGCTTAGAAATCCTAGCGGCCGCAGATACGCAGTATTTT. Protein: CASSLEILAAADTQYF.

The chain links TRBV30 to TRBJ2-1; 9 bases are shared with TRBD2. The CDR3 totals 16 residues. Trimming took 2 bases from V and 4 from J; bases not matched to a gene: 9. The germline V gene has CDR1 GTSNPN and CDR2 SVGIG (reference sequence). CDR3 in amino acids: CAWSSERGANYNEQFF. For the CDR3, the DNA is TGTGCCTGGAGTTCCGAGCGGGGGGCGAATTACAATGAGCAGTTCTTC.

This clone was counted only a few times. The chain carries TRBV7-2 and TRBJ2-6, with D tentatively TRBD1 (5 bases). Per the germline V gene, CDR1 is SGHTA and CDR2 is FQGNSA. V was shortened by 5 bases and J by 0 bases, with 20 bases between the two germline ends. There are 19 residues in the CDR3. DNA for the CDR3: TGTGCCAGCAGCCCCCGCCGGGCAGGGATGGGCTCTGGGGCCAACGTCCTGACTTTC. Translation: CASSPRRAGMGSGANVLTF.

V is TRBV7-2 and J is TRBJ2-7; TRBD1 matches at 8 bases. After removal of 3 bases from V and 2 bases from J, the junction contained 9 bases not matched to a gene. Germline V gene sequence: CDR1 SGHTA, CDR2 FQGNSA. The CDR3 loop spans 16 amino acids. The CDR3 is CASSFRPGQAPYEQYF. Written as DNA, the CDR3 is TGTGCCAGCAGCTTCCGACCGGGACAGGCTCCCTACGAGCAGTACTTC.

This chain joins TRBV5-1 and TRBJ1-1; a possible D gene is TRBD1 (6 bases). V lost 4 bases and J 0 bases, leaving 19 bases between the germline ends. CDR3 length: 17 residues. CDR1 is SGHRS, CDR2 YFSETQ, per germline. The CDR3 protein is CASSLLGNRVVNTEAFF. As DNA, the CDR3 is TGCGCCAGCAGCCTTTTGGGGAACAGGGTGGTGAACACTGAAGCTTTCTTT.

This rearrangement joins TRBV6-5 to TRBJ2-1, with TRBD2 identical over 9 bases. The CDR3 has 16 residues. CDR1 is MNHEY, CDR2 SVGAGI, per germline. V lost 1 base, J lost 3 bases, and 4 bases stayed unmatched. The CDR3 nucleotides read TGTGCCAGCAGTTACTTACCTAGCGGGAACTACAATGAGCAGTTCTTC. Protein product: CASSYLPSGNYNEQFF.

The chain is built from TRBV5-1 and TRBJ1-1; 8 nucleotides agree with TRBD1. Germline loops: CDR1 SGHRS, CDR2 YFSETQ. CDR3 length: 14 residues. V was pared by 3 bases and J by 7 bases, with 8 bases of the junction left unmatched. This CDR3 reads CASSSEIGQGEAFF. The CDR3 coding sequence is TGCGCCAGCAGCTCAGAAATTGGACAGGGTGAAGCTTTCTTT. The full variable domain, in which reference TRBV5-1 and TRBJ1-1 provide the parts outside the CDR3, is KAGVTQTPRYLIKTRGQQVTLSCSPISGHRSVSWYQQTPGQGLQFLFEYFSETQRNKGNFPGRFSGRQFSNSRSEMNVSTLELGDSALYLCASSSEIGQGEAFFGQGTRLTVV.

The chain employs TRBV5-1 and TRBJ2-7; 15 bases match TRBD2. Germline CDR1 SGHRS, CDR2 YFSETQ. This CDR3 is built from 20 residues. Trimming removed 0 bases from V and 3 bases from J; junction bases left unmatched: 13. Written as DNA, the CDR3 is TGCGCCAGCAGCTTGGCTTTTGCGGGACTAGCGGGAGGATTCCGCTACGAGCAGTACTTC. As protein: CASSLAFAGLAGGFRYEQYF.

This chain links TRBV19 with TRBJ1-1; no clear D gene. V gave up 2 bases and J gave up 7 bases, with 11 bases separating them. This CDR3 contains 13 residues. The germline gives CDR1 LNHDA, CDR2 SQIVND (reference sequence). As DNA, the CDR3 is TGTGCCAGTAGTATAATGCGACACGGTGAAGCTTTCTTT. As protein: CASSIMRHGEAFF.

The chain has TRBV11-3 and TRBJ2-1; tentative D call: TRBD2 (6 bases). Germline lookup yields CDR1 SGHNT and CDR2 YENEEA. Trimming left V 3 bases short and J 1 base short, with 10 bases between. This CDR3 spans 15 amino acids. The CDR3 loop is CASSFSGSSYNEQFF. In DNA, the CDR3 is TGTGCCAGCAGCTTTAGCGGTTCTTCCTACAATGAGCAGTTCTTC.